This TCR beta chain appears in the sequencing data of a study of blood T cell repertoires in COVID-19. Across the whole study: Nucleic acid was either cDNA or gDNA, and it came from T cells, B-cell-depleted T cells, or PBMCs.

Authors' analysis steps: Using reference gene primer amplification, nucleated cell counts were estimated. Sequencing used immunoSEQ multiplex PCR; TCRdb keeps in-frame clones, though not all of them. V and J calls and clone size come straight from that table; D and trimming were deduced from the DNA. The table includes 88,000 or so clones, 70% to 80% detected once. The CDR3 is made up of 15 amino acids. V lost 2 bases and J lost 3; bases outside the gene matches: 6. CDR1 SGHRS and CDR2 YFSETQ come from the germline V gene. The source is a human donor in a cohort sampled during active COVID-19. The chain combines TRBV5-1 with TRBJ2-7, with 9 bases that match TRBD1. The sequenced sample was peripheral blood. The CDR3 spells CASSLIQGAGYEQYF. The CDR3 DNA is TGCGCCAGCAGCTTAATACAGGGGGCGGGCTACGAGCAGTACTTC.